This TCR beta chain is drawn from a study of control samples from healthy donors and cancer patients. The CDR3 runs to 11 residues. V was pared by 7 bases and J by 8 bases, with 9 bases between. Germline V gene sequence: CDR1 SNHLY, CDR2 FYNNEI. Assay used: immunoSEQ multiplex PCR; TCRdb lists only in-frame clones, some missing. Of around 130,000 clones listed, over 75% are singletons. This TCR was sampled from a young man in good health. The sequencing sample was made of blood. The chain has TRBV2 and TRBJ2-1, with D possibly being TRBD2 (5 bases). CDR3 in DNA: TGTGCCAGCATCTTCGGGGATGAGCAGTTCTTC. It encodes CASIFGDEQFF.